Each of the 5 T cell receptor beta chains below was sequenced from the same sample in a study of blood T cell repertoires in COVID-19. Only in-frame clones appear in the TCRdb table, and some are missing; sequencing was by immunoSEQ multiplex PCR. The sample shows 250,000 to 350,000 clones, 85% to 90% of them seen only once. Sequencing input: peripheral blood. These receptors originate from a woman aged 25 to 39 with COVID-19, enrolled during active disease.

This clone was observed a few times. Other DNA sequences within the sample encode an identical CDR3. The chain couples TRBV18 to TRBJ1-2, with D maybe TRBD1 (5 bases). V dropped 3 bases and J dropped 2 bases, with 7 bases sitting between them. This CDR3 comprises 13 residues. Germline V gives CDR1 KGHSH, CDR2 LQKENI. CDR3 in DNA: TGTGCCAGCTCACCTGACAGAAACTATGGCTACACCTTC. This codes for CASSPDRNYGYTF.

The rearrangement joins TRBV5-1 to TRBJ2-3; 12 nucleotides line up with TRBD2. The J segment lost 5 bases and the V segment lost 0 bases, leaving 10 bases of the junction unmatched. The CDR3 totals 18 residues. The V gene's germline CDR1 is SGHRS and CDR2 YFSETQ. The CDR3 DNA follows: TGCGCCAGCAGCTTGGGGGCTGGGACTAGCGGGTTAGGAGATACGCAGTATTTT. Its translation: CASSLGAGTSGLGDTQYF.

The chain combines TRBV19 with TRBJ2-5; the match to TRBD1 covers 8 bases. The trim removed 7 bases at V and 5 bases at J, leaving 15 bases unmatched. CDR1 LNHDA and CDR2 SQIVND come from the germline V gene (reference sequence). This CDR3 has 16 residues. CDR3 sequence (DNA): TGTGCCAGTATTGGTACCCAGACAGGGGATGGGGAGACCCAGTACTTC. It yields the protein CASIGTQTGDGETQYF.

The CDR3 loop is CASSQDSSGRALEYF. The CDR3 bases are TGTGCCAGCAGCCAAGATAGTAGCGGGAGGGCCCTTGAGTACTTC. The chain carries TRBV3-1 (or the pseudogene TRBV3-2) and TRBJ2-7; 11 positions match TRBD2. The CDR3 has 15 residues. Germline V gene lookup returns CDR1 LGHDT and CDR2 YNNKEL (reference sequence). Unmatched junction bases numbered 9, after V lost 0 bases and J lost 11 bases.

The CDR3, as DNA: TGTGCCAGCTTCGGGACAGGGTCCAACAATGAGCAGTTCTTC. Translating it yields CASFGTGSNNEQFF. This chain uses TRBV3-1 (or the pseudogene TRBV3-2) with TRBJ2-1, with 9 bases fitting TRBD1. The trim removed 8 bases at V and 5 bases at J, leaving 7 bases unmatched. The germline V gene has CDR1 LGHDT and CDR2 YNNKEL (reference sequence). The CDR3 has 14 amino acids.